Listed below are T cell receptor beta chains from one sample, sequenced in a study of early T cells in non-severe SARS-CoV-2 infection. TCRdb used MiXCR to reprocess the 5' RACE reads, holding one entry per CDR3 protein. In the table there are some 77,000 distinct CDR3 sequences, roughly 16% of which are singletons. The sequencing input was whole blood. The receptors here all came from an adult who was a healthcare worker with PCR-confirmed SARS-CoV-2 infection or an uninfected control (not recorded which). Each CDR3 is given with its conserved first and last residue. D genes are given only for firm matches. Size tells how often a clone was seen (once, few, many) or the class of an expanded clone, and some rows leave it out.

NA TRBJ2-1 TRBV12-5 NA TGTGCTAGTGGTCCCCGAGGCCCCTACAATGAGCAGTTCTTC CASGPRGPYNEQFF
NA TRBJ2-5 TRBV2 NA TGTGCCAGCATCGAAGGGGAAGAGACCCAGTACTTC CASIEGEETQYF
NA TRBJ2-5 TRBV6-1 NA TGTGCCAGCAGTGAAGCGGGCTCCGGAGAGACCCAGTACTTC CASSEAGSGETQYF
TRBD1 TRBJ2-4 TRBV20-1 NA TGCAGTGCTAGGGTACCGGGACAGTCTCTAAACATTCAGTACTTC CSARVPGQSLNIQYF
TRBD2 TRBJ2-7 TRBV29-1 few TGCAGCGTTCTAGCGGGGGGCAACTACGAGCAGTACTTC CSVLAGGNYEQYF
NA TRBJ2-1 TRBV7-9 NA TGTGCCAGCAGCTTGCTCGCACCGGAGCAGTTCTTC CASSLLAPEQFF
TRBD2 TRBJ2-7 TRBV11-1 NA TGTGCCAGCAGCCCGGAGCGGGGGGGATACGAGCAGTACTTC CASSPERGGYEQYF
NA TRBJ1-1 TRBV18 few TGTGCCAGCTCACCAAATCTTGAAACTGAAGCTTTCTTT CASSPNLETEAFF
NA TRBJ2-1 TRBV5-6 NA TGTGCCAGCAGCTTGCTAAGACAGACGAACGAGCAGTTCTTC CASSLLRQTNEQFF
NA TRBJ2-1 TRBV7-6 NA TGTGCCAGCAGCTTACGGGGGCGGACCTCCTACAATGAGCAGTTCTTC CASSLRGRTSYNEQFF
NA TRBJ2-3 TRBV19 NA TGTGCCAGTAGTCCTAGTGCTAGCGCCCCTAGCACAGATACGCAGTATTTT CASSPSASAPSTDTQYF
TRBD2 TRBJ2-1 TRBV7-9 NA TGTGCCAGCAGCTGGCCCGGGACTATGGGCCATGAGCAGTTCTTC CASSWPGTMGHEQFF
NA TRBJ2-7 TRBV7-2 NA TGTGCCAGCAGCTTGCCGGGGCCCTACGAGCAGTACTTC CASSLPGPYEQYF
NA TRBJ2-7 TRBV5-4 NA TGTGCCAGCAGCTCGGATCAGGGGTCTAGCCTTCTCCGGAGAGAGCAGTACTTC CASSSDQGSSLLRREQYF
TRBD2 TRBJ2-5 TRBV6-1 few TGTGCCAGCAGGGCCGGGACTAGCGGGGTCGTCCAAGAGACCCAGTACTTC CASRAGTSGVVQETQYF
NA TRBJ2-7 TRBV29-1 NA TGCAGCGTCGCTGCGACAGCTAGCTCCTACGAGCAGTACTTC CSVAATASSYEQYF
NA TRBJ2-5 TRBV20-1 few TGCAGTGCGCGCCCCGGGACCGAGTACCAAGAGACCCAGTACTTC CSARPGTEYQETQYF
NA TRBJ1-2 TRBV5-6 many TGTGCCAGCAGCTTGGGACTACCCTATGGCTACACCTTC CASSLGLPYGYTF
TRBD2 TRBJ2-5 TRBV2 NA TGTGCCAGCAGCGGGACTAGCGGGAGGATGGAGACCCAGTACTTC CASSGTSGRMETQYF
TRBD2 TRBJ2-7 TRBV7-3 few TGTGCCAGCACCGGACGGGAGGGTTCCTACGAGCAGTACTTC CASTGREGSYEQYF
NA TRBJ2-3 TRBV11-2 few TGTGCCAGCAGCTTAATCCCCGGCGCGGGGGCTCGGGATACGCAGTATTTT CASSLIPGAGARDTQYF
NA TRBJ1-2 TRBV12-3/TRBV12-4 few TGTGCCAGCAGTTGGGAGACGGGGCCCCCTTATGGCTACACCTTC CASSWETGPPYGYTF
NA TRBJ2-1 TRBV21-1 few TGTGCCAGCAGCAAAGCGCTTTACACACCACCCTACAATGAGCAGTTCTTC CASSKALYTPPYNEQFF